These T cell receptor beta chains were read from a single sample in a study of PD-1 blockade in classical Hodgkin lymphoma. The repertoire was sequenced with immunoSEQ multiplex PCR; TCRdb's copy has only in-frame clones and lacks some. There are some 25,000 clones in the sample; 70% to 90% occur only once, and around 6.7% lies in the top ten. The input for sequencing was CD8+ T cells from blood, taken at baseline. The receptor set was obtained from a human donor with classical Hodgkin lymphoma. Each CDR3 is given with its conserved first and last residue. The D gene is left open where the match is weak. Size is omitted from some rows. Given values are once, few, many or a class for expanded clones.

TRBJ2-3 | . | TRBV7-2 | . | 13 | CASSSYSTDTQYF | TGTGCCAGCAGCAGTTACAGCACAGATACGCAGTATTTT
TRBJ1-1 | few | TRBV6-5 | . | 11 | CASIFYREAFF | TGTGCCAGCATTTTCTACAGGGAAGCTTTCTTT
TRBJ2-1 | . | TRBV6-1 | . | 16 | CASSEYGGGSYNEQFF | TGTGCCAGCAGTGAATACGGTGGGGGCTCCTACAATGAGCAGTTCTTC
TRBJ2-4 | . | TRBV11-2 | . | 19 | CASSWGGAGPTMGKNIQYF | TGTGCCAGCAGCTGGGGCGGGGCCGGACCAACGATGGGCAAAAACATTCAGTACTTC
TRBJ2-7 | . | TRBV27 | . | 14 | CASREAGVRREQYF | TGTGCCAGCCGGGAAGCGGGCGTTCGGAGGGAGCAGTACTTC
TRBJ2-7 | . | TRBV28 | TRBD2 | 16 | CASSLWTSGRDYEQYF | TGTGCCAGCAGTTTGTGGACTAGCGGGAGGGACTACGAGCAGTACTTC
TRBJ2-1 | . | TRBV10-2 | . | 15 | CASSAGMGGSNEQFF | TGCGCCAGCAGTGCGGGAATGGGGGGCTCCAATGAGCAGTTCTTC
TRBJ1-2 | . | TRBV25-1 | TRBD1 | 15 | CASSDPATGEYGYTF | TGTGCCAGCAGTGACCCCGCCACAGGGGAATATGGCTACACCTTC
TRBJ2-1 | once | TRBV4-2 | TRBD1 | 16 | CASSQDERGRIDEQFF | TGTGCCAGCAGCCAAGACGAAAGGGGGCGTATCGATGAGCAGTTCTTC
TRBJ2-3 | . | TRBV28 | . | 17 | CASSFGLWGASTDTQYF | TGTGCCAGCAGTTTCGGGTTGTGGGGGGCGAGTACAGATACGCAGTATTTT
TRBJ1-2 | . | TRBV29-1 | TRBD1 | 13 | CSVEGGQTYGYTF | TGCAGCGTTGAAGGGGGACAGACCTATGGCTACACCTTC
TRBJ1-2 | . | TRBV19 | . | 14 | CASSIFIQNYGYTF | TGTGCCAGTAGTATATTTATCCAGAACTATGGCTACACCTTC
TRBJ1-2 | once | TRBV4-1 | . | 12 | CASSPGDWGYTF | TGCGCCAGCAGCCCAGGGGATTGGGGCTACACCTTC
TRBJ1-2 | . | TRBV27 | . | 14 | CASSSLDSYYGYTF | TGTGCCAGCAGTAGCTTGGACAGCTACTATGGCTACACCTTC
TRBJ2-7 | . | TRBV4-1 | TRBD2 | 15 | CASSQLTSGRGEQYF | TGCGCCAGCAGCCAACTGACTAGCGGGAGGGGCGAGCAGTACTTC
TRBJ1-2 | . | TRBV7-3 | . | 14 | CASSFKAGNHGYTF | TGTGCCAGCAGCTTTAAAGCGGGGAACCATGGCTACACCTTC
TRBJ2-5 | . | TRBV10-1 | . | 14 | CASSPRVGQETQYF | TGCGCCAGCAGCCCCAGGGTCGGTCAAGAGACCCAGTACTTC
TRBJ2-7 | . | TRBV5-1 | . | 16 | CASSLTVQVLPYEQYF | TGCGCCAGCAGCTTGACCGTACAGGTTCTTCCCTACGAGCAGTACTTC
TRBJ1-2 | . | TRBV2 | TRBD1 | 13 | CASPLRTGGSYTF | TGTGCCAGCCCATTAAGGACAGGCGGTAGCTACACCTTC
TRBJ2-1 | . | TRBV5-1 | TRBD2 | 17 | CASSLAPLAGFVYEQFF | TGCGCCAGCAGCTTGGCCCCGCTAGCGGGCTTTGTGTATGAGCAGTTCTTC
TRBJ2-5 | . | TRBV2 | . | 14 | CASRGGRNQETQYF | TGTGCCAGCAGGGGGGGCAGAAACCAAGAGACCCAGTACTTC
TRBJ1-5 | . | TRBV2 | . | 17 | CASSEAGSNYSNQPQHF | TGTGCCAGCAGTGAAGCGGGATCCAATTATAGCAATCAGCCCCAGCATTTT
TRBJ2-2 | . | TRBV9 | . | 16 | CASSVGWRPNTGELFF | TGTGCCAGCAGCGTAGGTTGGAGGCCGAACACCGGGGAGCTGTTTTTT
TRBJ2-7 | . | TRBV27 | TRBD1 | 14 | CASSLGQGAYEQYF | TGTGCCAGCAGTTTGGGGCAGGGGGCATACGAGCAGTACTTC
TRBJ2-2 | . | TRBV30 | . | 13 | CAYPTVNTGELFF | TGTGCCTACCCGACAGTGAACACCGGGGAGCTGTTTTTT
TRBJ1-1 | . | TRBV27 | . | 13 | CASSRTQNREAFF | TGTGCCAGCAGCCGAACACAGAATAGAGAAGCTTTCTTT
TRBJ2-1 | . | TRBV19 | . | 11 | CAIQRNNEQFF | TGTGCCATCCAGCGGAACAATGAGCAGTTCTTC
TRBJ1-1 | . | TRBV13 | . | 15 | CASSLEGRGNTEAFF | TGTGCCAGCAGCTTAGAAGGCAGGGGGAACACTGAAGCTTTCTTT
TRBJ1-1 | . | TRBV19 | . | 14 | CASRPGPPGTEAFF | TGTGCCAGTCGACCGGGACCCCCGGGCACTGAAGCTTTCTTT
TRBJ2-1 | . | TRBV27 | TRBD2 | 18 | CASSLSFITSGDNNEQFF | TGTGCCAGCAGTTTATCCTTCATAACTAGCGGAGACAACAATGAGCAGTTCTTC
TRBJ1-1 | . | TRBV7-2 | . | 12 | CASSREDSEAFF | TGTGCCAGCAGCCGAGAGGACTCTGAAGCTTTCTTT
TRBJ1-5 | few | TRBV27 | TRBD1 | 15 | CASSRTGNSNQPQHF | TGTGCCAGCAGTAGGACAGGGAATAGCAATCAGCCCCAGCATTTT
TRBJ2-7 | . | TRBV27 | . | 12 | CASSSLGYEQYF | TGTGCCAGCAGTTCCCTAGGCTACGAGCAGTACTTC
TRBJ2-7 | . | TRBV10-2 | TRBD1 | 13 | CASRTGGTYEQYF | TGCGCCAGCAGAACAGGGGGGACCTACGAGCAGTACTTC
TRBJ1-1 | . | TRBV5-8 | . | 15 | CASSLEYRMYTEAFF | TGTGCCAGCAGCTTGGAGTACAGGATGTACACTGAAGCTTTCTTT
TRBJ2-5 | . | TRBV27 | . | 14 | CASSLSRPTGTQYF | TGTGCCAGCAGTTTATCGAGACCAACGGGGACCCAGTACTTC
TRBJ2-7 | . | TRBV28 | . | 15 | CASSWVSRGAYEQYF | TGTGCCAGCAGTTGGGTATCGAGAGGAGCCTACGAGCAGTACTTC
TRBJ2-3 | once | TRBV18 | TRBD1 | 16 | CASSPPLDRTTDTQYF | TGTGCCAGCTCACCACCGTTGGACAGGACCACAGATACGCAGTATTTT
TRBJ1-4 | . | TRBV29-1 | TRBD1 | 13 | CSVRTGDNEKLFF | TGCAGCGTTCGGACAGGGGATAACGAAAAACTGTTTTTT
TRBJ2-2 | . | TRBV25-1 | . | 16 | CASSLPRGRVGGELFF | TGTGCCAGCAGTCTCCCCAGGGGCAGGGTCGGCGGGGAGCTGTTTTTT
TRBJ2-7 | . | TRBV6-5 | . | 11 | CASQGTGEQYF | TGTGCCAGCCAGGGCACGGGCGAGCAGTACTTC
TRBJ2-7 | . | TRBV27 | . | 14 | CASGPGSLYYEQYF | TGTGCCAGCGGACCTGGCTCACTTTACTACGAGCAGTACTTC
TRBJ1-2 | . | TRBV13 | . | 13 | CASVLGANYGYTF | TGTGCCAGTGTATTGGGGGCCAACTATGGCTACACCTTC
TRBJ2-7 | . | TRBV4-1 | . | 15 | CASSQGGGLAGEQYF | TGCGCCAGCAGCCAAGGTGGGGGCTTGGCTGGGGAACAGTACTTC
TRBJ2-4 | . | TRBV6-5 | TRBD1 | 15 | CASSYSQGPLDIQYF | TGTGCCAGCAGTTACTCACAGGGGCCCTTAGACATTCAGTACTTC
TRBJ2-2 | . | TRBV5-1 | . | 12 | CASSSPSGELFF | TGCGCCAGCAGTTCCCCATCCGGGGAGCTGTTTTTT